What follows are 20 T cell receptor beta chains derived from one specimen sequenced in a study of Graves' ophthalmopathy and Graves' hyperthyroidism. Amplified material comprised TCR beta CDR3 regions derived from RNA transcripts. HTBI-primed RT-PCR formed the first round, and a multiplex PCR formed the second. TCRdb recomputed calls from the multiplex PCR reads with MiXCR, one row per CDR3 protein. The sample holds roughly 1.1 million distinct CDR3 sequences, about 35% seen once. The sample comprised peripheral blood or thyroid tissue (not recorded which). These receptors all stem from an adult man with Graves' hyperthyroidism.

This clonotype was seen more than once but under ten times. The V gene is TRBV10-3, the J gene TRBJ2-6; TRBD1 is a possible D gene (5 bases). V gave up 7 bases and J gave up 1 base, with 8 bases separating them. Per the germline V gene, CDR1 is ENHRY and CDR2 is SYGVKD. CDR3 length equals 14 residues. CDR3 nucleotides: TGTGCCATCAAGCAGGGATCTGGGGCCAACGTCCTGACTTTC. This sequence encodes CAIKQGSGANVLTF.

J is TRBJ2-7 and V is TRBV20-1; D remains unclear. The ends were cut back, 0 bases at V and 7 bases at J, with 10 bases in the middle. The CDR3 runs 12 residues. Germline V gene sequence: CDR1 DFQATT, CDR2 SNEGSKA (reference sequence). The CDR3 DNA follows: TGCAGTGCTAGAGACGCCCAGAGGGAGCAGTACTTC. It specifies CSARDAQREQYF.

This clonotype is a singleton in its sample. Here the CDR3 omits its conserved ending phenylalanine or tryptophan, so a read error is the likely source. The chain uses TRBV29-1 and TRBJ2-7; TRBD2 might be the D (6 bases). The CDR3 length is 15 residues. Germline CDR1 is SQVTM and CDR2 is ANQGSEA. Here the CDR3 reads CSVEEGSRGTYEQYL. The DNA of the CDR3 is TGCAGCGTCGAAGAGGGCTCGCGGGGAACCTACGAGCAGTACCTC.

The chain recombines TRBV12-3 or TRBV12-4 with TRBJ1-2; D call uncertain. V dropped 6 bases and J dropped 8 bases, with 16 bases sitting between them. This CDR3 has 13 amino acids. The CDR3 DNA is TGTGCCAGCAGCCGAGGGAGGGCGGGAGGCTACACCTTC. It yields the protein CASSRGRAGGYTF.

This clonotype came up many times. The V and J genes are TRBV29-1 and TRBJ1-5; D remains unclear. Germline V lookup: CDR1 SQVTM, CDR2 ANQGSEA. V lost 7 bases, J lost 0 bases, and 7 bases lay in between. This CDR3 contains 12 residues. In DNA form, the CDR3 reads TGCAGCGCTGGCTATAGCAATCAGCCCCAGCATTTT. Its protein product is CSAGYSNQPQHF.

Written as DNA, the CDR3 is TGTGCCAGCAGCTTTAGTCGGATGGATACGCAGTATTTT. It codes for CASSFSRMDTQYF. V usage is TRBV7-7 and J usage is TRBJ2-3; D ambiguous. Germline V CDR1 and CDR2: SSHAT, FNYEAQ (reference sequence). This CDR3 is 13 amino acids long. Trimming left V 3 bases short and J 6 bases short, with 10 bases between.

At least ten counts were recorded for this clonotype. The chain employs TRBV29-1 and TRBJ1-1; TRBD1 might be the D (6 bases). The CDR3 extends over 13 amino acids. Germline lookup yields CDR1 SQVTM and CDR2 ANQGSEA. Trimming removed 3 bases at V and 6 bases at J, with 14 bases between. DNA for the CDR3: TGCAGCGTTGAGATTGACAGGTGGTCTGAAGCTTTCTTT. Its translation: CSVEIDRWSEAFF.

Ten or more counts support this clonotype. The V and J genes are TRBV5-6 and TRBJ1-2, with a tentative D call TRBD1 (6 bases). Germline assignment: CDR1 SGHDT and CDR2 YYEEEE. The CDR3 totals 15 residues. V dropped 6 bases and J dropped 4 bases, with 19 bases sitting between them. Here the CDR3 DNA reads TGTGCCAGCAACCACAGGGATTCCCTCTTCTATGGCTACACCTTC. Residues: CASNHRDSLFYGYTF.

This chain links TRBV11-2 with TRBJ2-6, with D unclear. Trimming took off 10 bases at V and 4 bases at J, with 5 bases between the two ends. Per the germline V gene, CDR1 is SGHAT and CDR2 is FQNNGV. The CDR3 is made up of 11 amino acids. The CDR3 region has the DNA TGTGCCACACAGGGGGCCAACGTCCTGACTTTC. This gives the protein CATQGANVLTF.

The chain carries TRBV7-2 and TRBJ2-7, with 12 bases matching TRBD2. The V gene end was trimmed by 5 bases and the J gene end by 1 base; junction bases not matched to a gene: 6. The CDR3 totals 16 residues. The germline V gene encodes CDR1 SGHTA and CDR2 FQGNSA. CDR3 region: CASSVGLAGLSYEQYF. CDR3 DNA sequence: TGTGCCAGCAGCGTGGGACTAGCGGGTTTATCCTACGAGCAGTACTTC.

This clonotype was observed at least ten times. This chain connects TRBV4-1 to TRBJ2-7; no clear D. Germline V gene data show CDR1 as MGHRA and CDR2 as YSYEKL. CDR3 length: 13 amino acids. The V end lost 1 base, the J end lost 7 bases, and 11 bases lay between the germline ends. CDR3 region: CASSQAARGEQYF. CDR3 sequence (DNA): TGCGCCAGCAGCCAAGCCGCGCGTGGAGAGCAGTACTTC.

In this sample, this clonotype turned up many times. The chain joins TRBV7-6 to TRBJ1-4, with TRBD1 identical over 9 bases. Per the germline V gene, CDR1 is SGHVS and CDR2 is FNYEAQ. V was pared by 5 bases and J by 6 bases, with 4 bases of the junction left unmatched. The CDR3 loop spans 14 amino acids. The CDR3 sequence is CASSHRGQDEKLFF. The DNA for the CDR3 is TGTGCCAGCAGCCACAGGGGGCAGGATGAAAAACTGTTTTTT.

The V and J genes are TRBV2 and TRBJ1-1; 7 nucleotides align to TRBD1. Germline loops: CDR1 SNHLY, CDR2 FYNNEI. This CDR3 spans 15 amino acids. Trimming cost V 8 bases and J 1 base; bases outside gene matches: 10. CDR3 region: CASSHDRVANTEAFF. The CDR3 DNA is TGTGCCAGCTCACACGACAGGGTTGCGAACACTGAAGCTTTCTTT.

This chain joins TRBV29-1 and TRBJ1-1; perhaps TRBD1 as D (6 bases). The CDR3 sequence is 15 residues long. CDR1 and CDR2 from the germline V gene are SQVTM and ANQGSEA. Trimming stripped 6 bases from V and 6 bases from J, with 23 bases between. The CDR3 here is CSVQDFTGPGAEAFF. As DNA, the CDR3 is TGCAGCGTCCAAGATTTTACAGGGCCGGGGGCTGAAGCTTTCTTT.

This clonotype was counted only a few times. CDR3 DNA sequence: TGTGCCAGCAGCTCGGACAGGCCCCCGTACGAGCAGTACTTC. Protein sequence: CASSSDRPPYEQYF. This chain uses TRBV7-3 with TRBJ2-7, with 7 bases fitting TRBD1. This CDR3 comprises 14 residues. V lost 4 bases and J lost 4; bases outside the gene matches: 7. Germline V lookup: CDR1 SGHTA, CDR2 FQGTGA.

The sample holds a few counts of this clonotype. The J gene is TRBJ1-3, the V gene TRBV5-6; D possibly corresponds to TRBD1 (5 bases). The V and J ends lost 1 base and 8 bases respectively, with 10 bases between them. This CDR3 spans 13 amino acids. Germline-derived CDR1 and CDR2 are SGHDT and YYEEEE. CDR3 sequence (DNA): TGTGCCAGCAGCTTGTGGCAGGGCTACACCATATATTTT. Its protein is CASSLWQGYTIYF. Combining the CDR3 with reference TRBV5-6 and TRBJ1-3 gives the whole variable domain DAGVTQSPTHLIKTRGQQVTLRCSPKSGHDTVSWYQQALGQGPQFIFQYYEEEERQRGNFPDRFSGHQFPNYSSELNVNALLLGDSALYLCASSLWQGYTIYFGEGSWLTVV.

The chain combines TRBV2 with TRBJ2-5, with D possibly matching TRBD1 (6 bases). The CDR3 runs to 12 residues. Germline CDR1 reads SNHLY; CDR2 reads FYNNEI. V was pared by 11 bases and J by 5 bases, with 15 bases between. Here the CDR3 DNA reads TGTGCCGGTAGAACGCAGGGGGAGACCCAGTACTTC. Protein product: CAGRTQGETQYF.

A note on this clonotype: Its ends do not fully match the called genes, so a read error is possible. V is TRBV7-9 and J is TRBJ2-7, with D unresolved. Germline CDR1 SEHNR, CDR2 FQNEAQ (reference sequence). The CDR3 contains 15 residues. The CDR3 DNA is TGCGCCAGCAGCCAGACCAATCCCCCGGCGGTCGAGCAGTACTTC. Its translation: CASSQTNPPAVEQYF.

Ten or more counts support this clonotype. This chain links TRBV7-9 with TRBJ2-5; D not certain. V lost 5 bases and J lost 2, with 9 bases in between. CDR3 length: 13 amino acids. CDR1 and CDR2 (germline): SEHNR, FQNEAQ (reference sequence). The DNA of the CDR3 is TGTGCCAGCAGCCCTTCTGCACAAGAGACCCAGTACTTC. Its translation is CASSPSAQETQYF.

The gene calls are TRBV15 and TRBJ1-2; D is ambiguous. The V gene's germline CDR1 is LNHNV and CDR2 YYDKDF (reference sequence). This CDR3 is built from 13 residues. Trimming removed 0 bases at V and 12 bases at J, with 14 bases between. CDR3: CATSRDRSSGNTF. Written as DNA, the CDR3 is TGTGCCACCAGCAGAGATAGGAGCTCTGGAAACACCTTC.